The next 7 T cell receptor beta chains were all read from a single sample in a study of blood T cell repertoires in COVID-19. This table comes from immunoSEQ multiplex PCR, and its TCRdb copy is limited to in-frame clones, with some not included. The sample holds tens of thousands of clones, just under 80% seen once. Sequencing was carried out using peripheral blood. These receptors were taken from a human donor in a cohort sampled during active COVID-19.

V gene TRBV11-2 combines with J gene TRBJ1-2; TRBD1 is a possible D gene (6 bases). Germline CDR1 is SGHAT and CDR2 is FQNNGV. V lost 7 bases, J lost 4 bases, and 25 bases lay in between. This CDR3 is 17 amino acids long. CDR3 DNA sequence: TGTGCCAGCACCCCGGTGGGGGCCATAACCACCCTCTATGGCTACACCTTC. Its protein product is CASTPVGAITTLYGYTF.

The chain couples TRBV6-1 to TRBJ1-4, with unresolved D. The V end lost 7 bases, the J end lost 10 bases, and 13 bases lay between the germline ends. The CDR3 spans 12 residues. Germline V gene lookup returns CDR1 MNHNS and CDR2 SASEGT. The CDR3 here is CASTTPGGKLFF. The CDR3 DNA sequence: TGTGCCAGCACGACTCCCGGTGGAAAACTGTTTTTT.

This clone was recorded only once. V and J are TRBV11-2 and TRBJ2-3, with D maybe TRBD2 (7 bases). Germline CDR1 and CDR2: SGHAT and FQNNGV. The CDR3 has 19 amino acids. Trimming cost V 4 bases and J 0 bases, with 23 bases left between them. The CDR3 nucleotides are TGTGCCAGCAGCTCATGGGAACGGGGGGCCTCCGCGAGCACAGATACGCAGTATTTT. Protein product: CASSSWERGASASTDTQYF.

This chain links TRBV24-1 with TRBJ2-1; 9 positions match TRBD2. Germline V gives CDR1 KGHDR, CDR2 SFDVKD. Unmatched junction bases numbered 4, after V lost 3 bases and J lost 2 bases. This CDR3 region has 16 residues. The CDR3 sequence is CATSDAIAGAYNEQFF. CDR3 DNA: TGTGCCACCAGTGATGCAATAGCGGGGGCCTACAATGAGCAGTTCTTC.

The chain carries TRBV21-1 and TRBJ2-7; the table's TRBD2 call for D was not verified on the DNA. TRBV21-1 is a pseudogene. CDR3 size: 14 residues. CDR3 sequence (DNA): TGTGCCAGCCGTCGAGGGTACAAAACCTACGAGCAGTACTTC. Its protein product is CASRRGYKTYEQYF.

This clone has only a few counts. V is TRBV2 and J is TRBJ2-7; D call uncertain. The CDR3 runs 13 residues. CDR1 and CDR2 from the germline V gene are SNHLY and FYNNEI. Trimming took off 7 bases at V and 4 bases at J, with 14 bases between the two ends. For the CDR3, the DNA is TGTGCCAGCAAACAGTCCACTTTATACGAGCAGTACTTC. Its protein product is CASKQSTLYEQYF.

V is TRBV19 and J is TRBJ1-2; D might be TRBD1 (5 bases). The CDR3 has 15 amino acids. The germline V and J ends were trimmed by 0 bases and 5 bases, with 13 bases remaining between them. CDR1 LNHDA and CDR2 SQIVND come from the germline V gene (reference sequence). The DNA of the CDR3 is TGTGCCAGTAGTATAGATCTCAGACGGACATATGGCTACACCTTC. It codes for CASSIDLRRTYGYTF.